This record looks at one T cell receptor beta chain sequence and its context. The record originates from a study of T cell changes during pregnancy in multiple sclerosis. Per germline, CDR1 SGHTA and CDR2 FQGNSA. V shed 0 bases, J shed 6 bases, and the junction held 10 bases outside the gene matches. This CDR3 comprises 17 residues. This table comes from immunoSEQ multiplex PCR, and its TCRdb copy is limited to in-frame clones, with some not included. The sample carries approximately 90,000 clones, 85% to 95% recorded once. This sequence originates from a female donor with multiple sclerosis, enrolled in a pregnancy study. This sample comprised peripheral blood, obtained in the third trimester of pregnancy. This chain joins TRBV7-2 and TRBJ2-1; TRBD2 aligns across 8 bases. CDR3 bases: TGTGCCAGCAGCTTAGCGGTAACGGGAGGGAGGGGCAATGAGCAGTTCTTC. Residues: CASSLAVTGGRGNEQFF.